There are a few counts of the clone carrying this T cell receptor beta chain. Antigen: not known. It was uncontrolled infection, other autoimmune disease, pregnancy or lactation that excluded patients. Clinical symptoms, serum thyroxine and TRAb, thyroid ultrasound and orbital computed tomography were used for the diagnoses. The authors took PBMCs from 10 ml fresh peripheral blood. The TCR beta CDR3 regions underwent amplification using RNA transcripts as the source. First-round RT-PCR with HTBI primers amplified the TCR CDR3 region. Via MiXCR, TCRdb re-called the multiplex PCR reads, giving one row per CDR3 protein. The table records 690,000 or so distinct CDR3 sequences, 18% of them present only once. CDR1 MNHEY and CDR2 SVGAGI come from the germline V gene. The CDR3 has 15 amino acids. Trimming pared 0 bases from V and 0 bases from J, leaving 6 bases between. The sample is drawn from a study of T cells in Graves' hyperthyroidism and ophthalmopathy.

Notes on the study in general: The model predicted ophthalmopathy a median about 6.6 months before onset.

This TCR came from a woman aged 45 to 65 with Graves' hyperthyroidism that later progressed to Graves' ophthalmopathy. The rearrangement links TRBV6-5 to TRBJ1-5; D call uncertain. Sequences were obtained from blood. This chain's CDR3 is CASSYSYSSNQPQHF. The CDR3 DNA reads as TGTGCCAGCAGTTACTCGTATAGTAGCAATCAGCCCCAGCATTTT.